The 11 T cell receptor beta chains reported below all come from one sample, sequenced in a study of cytomegalovirus exposure and HLA in healthy donors. Assay used: immunoSEQ multiplex PCR; TCRdb lists only in-frame clones, some missing. The sample comprises 150,000 to 200,000 clones, 70% to 85% of which are singletons, and about an eighth rests with the top ten. The specimen was PBMCs. The receptors derive from a woman in her twenties or thirties in good health and CMV-seropositive.

V and J are TRBV28 and TRBJ2-7; 7 bases are shared with TRBD2. V shed 5 bases, J shed 0 bases, and the junction held 10 bases outside the gene matches. The CDR3 has 16 amino acids. CDR1 and CDR2 (germline): MDHEN, SYDVKM. As DNA, the CDR3 is TGTGCCAGCAGTCGCATTGGGGGGGTGCTCTCCTACGAGCAGTACTTC. It yields the protein CASSRIGGVLSYEQYF.

J is TRBJ2-7 and V is TRBV2; 7 bases match TRBD1. The CDR3 consists of 14 residues. CDR1 SNHLY and CDR2 FYNNEI come from the germline V gene. V was pared by 11 bases and J by 2 bases, with 12 bases of the junction left unmatched. Written as DNA, the CDR3 is TGTGCCGTCCAGACAGGGACACTTCCCTACGAGCAGTACTTC. Translating gives CAVQTGTLPYEQYF.

The chain recombines TRBV19 with TRBJ1-1; D is perhaps TRBD1 (5 bases). Per the germline V gene, CDR1 is LNHDA and CDR2 is SQIVND (reference sequence). The CDR3 totals 14 residues. The germline V and J ends were trimmed by 7 bases and 3 bases, with 15 bases remaining between them. CDR3 nucleotides: TGTGCCAGTAAGGGTCGGGGGGTTTACACTGAAGCTTTCTTT. This sequence encodes CASKGRGVYTEAFF.

This sequence joins TRBV7-6 and TRBJ2-5; TRBD1 aligns across 9 bases. The V and J ends lost 5 bases and 5 bases, in that order; junction bases with no gene match: 9. Germline values: CDR1 SGHVS, CDR2 FNYEAQ. CDR3 size: 15 residues. Written as DNA, the CDR3 is TGTGCCAGCAGCCCCGAGACAGGGGGTCAGGAGACCCAGTACTTC. Protein product: CASSPETGGQETQYF.

The chain carries TRBV11-1 and TRBJ2-2, with 9 bases identical to TRBD1. Germline values: CDR1 SGHAT, CDR2 FQDESV (reference sequence). V shed 5 bases, J shed 8 bases, and the junction held 6 bases outside the gene matches. This CDR3 has 14 residues. The CDR3, as DNA: TGTGCCAGCAGCCGGAACAGGGGGCATGGGGAGCTGTTTTTT. It yields the protein CASSRNRGHGELFF.

This chain joins TRBV6-1 and TRBJ2-7; D is unclear. The ends were cut back, 4 bases at V and 2 bases at J, with 12 bases in the middle. Germline V gene data show CDR1 as MNHNS and CDR2 as SASEGT. The CDR3 has 14 amino acids. CDR3 bases: TGTGCCAGCAGTGTTTTCGGCAGGCCCTACGAGCAGTACTTC. It encodes CASSVFGRPYEQYF.

The chain combines TRBV18 with TRBJ2-7; no reliable D call. CDR1 and CDR2 from the germline V gene are KGHSH and LQKENI. Trimming removed 6 bases at V and 2 bases at J, with 8 bases between. This CDR3 region has 12 residues. CDR3 region: CASSPGAYEQYF. DNA of the CDR3: TGTGCCAGCTCTCCCGGAGCCTACGAGCAGTACTTC.

This clone occurred a few times. The V and J genes are TRBV30 and TRBJ2-7, with 11 bases that match TRBD2. V was pared by 2 bases and J by 4 bases, with 4 bases of the junction left unmatched. The V gene's germline CDR1 is GTSNPN and CDR2 SVGIG (reference sequence). This CDR3 spans 14 amino acids. CDR3 coding DNA: TGTGCCTGGAGTCCGGGACTAGCGGTGTACGAGCAGTACTTC. Residues: CAWSPGLAVYEQYF.

This chain joins TRBV29-1 and TRBJ1-4; possible D gene TRBD1, 6 bases. Per the germline V gene, CDR1 is SQVTM and CDR2 is ANQGSEA. V lost 3 bases to trimming and J lost 7 bases, with 15 bases between them. The CDR3 totals 14 residues. The CDR3 sequence: CSVEGGGQGEKLFF. CDR3 coding DNA: TGCAGCGTTGAGGGCGGGGGCCAAGGTGAAAAACTGTTTTTT. Using reference TRBV29-1 and TRBJ1-4 for the parts outside the CDR3, the full variable domain is SAVISQKPSRDICQRGTSLTIQCQVDSQVTMMFWYRQQPGQSLTLIATANQGSEATYESGFVIDKFPISRPNLTFSTLTVSNMSPEDSSIYLCSVEGGGQGEKLFFGSGTQLSVL.

This clone showed up many times. The chain carries TRBV6-6 and TRBJ2-7; weak D call: TRBD2 (5 bases). The CDR3 loop spans 14 amino acids. Per germline, CDR1 MNHNY and CDR2 SVGAGI (reference sequence). V gave up 0 bases and J gave up 2 bases, with 8 bases separating them. CDR3 protein: CASSYSRTAYEQYF. The CDR3 DNA reads TGTGCCAGCAGTTACTCCCGGACTGCCTACGAGCAGTACTTC.

The chain has TRBV11-3 and TRBJ2-1; 8 bases agree with TRBD1. V dropped 8 bases and J dropped 9; count of bases not matched to a gene: 12. Looked up from germline, CDR1 is SGHNT and CDR2 is YENEEA. The CDR3 extends over 14 amino acids. This CDR3 reads CASSRLAGGIEQFF. CDR3 in DNA: TGTGCCAGCTCCAGGCTCGCAGGGGGCATTGAGCAGTTCTTC.